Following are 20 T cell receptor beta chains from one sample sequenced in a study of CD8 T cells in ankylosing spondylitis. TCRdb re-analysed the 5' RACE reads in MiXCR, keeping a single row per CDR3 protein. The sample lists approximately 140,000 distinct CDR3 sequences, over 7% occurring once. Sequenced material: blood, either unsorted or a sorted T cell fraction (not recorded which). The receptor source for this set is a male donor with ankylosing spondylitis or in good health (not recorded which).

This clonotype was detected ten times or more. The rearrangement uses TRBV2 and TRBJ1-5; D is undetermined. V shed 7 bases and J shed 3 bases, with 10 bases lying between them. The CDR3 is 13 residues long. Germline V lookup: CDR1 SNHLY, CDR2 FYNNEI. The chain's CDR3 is CASMVQANQPQHF. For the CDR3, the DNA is TGTGCCAGCATGGTTCAGGCCAATCAGCCCCAGCATTTT.

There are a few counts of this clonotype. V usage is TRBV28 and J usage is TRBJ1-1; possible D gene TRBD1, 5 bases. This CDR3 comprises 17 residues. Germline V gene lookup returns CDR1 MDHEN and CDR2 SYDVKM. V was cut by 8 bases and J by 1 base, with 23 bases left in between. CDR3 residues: CASRTKSMGGRNTEAFF. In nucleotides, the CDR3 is TGTGCCAGCCGTACAAAATCGATGGGGGGTAGGAACACTGAAGCTTTCTTT.

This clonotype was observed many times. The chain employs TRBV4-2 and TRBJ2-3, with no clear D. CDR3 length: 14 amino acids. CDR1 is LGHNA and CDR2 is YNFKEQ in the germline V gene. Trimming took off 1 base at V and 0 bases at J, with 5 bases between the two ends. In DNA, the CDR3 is TGTGCCAGCAGCCAAGTTTCCAGCACAGATACGCAGTATTTT. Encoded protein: CASSQVSSTDTQYF.

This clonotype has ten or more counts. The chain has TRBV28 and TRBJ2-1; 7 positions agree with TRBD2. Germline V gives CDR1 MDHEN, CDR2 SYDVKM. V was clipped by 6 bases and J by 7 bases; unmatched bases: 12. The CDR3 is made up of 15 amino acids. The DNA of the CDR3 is TGTGCCAGCAGCTCCGGAAGCGGGATTAGAAATGAGCAGTTCTTC. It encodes CASSSGSGIRNEQFF. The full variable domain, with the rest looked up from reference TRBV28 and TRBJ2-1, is DVKVTQSSRYLVKRTGEKVFLECVQDMDHENMFWYRQDPGLGLRLIYFSYDVKMKEKGDIPEGYSVSREKKERFSLILESASTNQTSMYLCASSSGSGIRNEQFFGPGTRLTVL.

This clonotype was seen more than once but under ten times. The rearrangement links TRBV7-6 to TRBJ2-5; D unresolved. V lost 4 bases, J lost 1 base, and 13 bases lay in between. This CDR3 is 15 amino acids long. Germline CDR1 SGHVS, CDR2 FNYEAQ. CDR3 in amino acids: CASSSLTSGQETQYF. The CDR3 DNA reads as TGTGCCAGCAGCTCATTAACGTCGGGCCAAGAGACCCAGTACTTC. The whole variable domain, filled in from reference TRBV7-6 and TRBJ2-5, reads GAGVSQSPRYKVTKRGQDVALRCDPISGHVSLYWYRQALGQGPEFLTYFNYEAQQDKSGLPNDRFSAERPEGSISTLTIQRTEQRDSAMYRCASSSLTSGQETQYFGPGTRLLVL.

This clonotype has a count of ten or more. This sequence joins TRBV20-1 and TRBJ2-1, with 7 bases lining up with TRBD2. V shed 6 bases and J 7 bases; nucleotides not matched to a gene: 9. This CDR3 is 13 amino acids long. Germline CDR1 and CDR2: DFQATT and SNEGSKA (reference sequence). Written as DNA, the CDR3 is TGCAGTGCAACCCGGGGGGTTAGAAATGAGCAGTTCTTC. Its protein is CSATRGVRNEQFF.

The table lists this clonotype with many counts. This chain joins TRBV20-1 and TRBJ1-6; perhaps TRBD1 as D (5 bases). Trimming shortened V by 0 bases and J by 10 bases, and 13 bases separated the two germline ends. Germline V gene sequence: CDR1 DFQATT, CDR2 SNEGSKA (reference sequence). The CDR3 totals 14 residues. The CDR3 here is CSARDGGFLSPLHF. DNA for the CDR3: TGCAGTGCTAGAGATGGGGGTTTTCTGTCACCCCTCCACTTT.

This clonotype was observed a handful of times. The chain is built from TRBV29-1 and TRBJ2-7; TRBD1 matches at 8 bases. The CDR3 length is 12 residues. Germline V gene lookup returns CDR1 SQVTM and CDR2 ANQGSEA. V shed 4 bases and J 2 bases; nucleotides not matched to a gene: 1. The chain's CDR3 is CSVGTGPYEQYF. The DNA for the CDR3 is TGCAGCGTTGGGACAGGGCCCTACGAGCAGTACTTC.

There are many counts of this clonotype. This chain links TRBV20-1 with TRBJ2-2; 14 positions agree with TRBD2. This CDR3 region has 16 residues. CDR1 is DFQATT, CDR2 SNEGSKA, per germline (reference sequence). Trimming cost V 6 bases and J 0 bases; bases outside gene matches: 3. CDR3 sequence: CSAPGLAGANTGELFF. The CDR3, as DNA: TGCAGTGCACCGGGACTAGCGGGAGCGAACACCGGGGAGCTGTTTTTT.

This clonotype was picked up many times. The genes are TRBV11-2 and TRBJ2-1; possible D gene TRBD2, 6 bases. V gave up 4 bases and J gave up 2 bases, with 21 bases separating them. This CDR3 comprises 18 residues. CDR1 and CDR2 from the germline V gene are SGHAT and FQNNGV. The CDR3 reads CASSSRTLPSAAYNEQFF. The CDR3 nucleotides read TGTGCCAGCAGCTCCCGGACTCTCCCTAGCGCCGCCTACAATGAGCAGTTCTTC.

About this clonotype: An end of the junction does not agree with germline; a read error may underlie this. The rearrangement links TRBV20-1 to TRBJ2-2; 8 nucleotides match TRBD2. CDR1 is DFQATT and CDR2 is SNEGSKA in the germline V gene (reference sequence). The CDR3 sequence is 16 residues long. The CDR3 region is CCASWREDVNTGELFF. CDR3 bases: TGCTGTGCTAGTTGGCGGGAGGATGTGAACACCGGGGAGCTGTTTTTT.

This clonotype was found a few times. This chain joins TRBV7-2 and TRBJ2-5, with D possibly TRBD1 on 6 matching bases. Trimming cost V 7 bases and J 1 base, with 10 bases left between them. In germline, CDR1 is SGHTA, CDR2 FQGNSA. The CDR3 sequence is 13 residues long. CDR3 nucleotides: TGTGCCAGCACCGGGACACTCCAAGAGACCCAGTACTTC. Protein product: CASTGTLQETQYF.

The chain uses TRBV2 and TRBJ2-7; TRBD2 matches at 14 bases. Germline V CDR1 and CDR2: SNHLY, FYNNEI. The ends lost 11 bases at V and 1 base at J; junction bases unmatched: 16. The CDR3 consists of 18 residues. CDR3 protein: CAFSSRLAGGSQSYEQYF. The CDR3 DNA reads TGTGCCTTCAGTTCCAGACTAGCGGGAGGGTCACAGTCCTACGAGCAGTACTTC.

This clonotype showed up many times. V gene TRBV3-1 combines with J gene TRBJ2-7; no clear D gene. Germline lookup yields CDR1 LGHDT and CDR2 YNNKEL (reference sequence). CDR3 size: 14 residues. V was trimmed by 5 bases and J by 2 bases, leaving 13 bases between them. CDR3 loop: CASSMTHSTYEQYF. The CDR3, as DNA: TGTGCCAGCAGCATGACCCACAGTACCTACGAGCAGTACTTC.

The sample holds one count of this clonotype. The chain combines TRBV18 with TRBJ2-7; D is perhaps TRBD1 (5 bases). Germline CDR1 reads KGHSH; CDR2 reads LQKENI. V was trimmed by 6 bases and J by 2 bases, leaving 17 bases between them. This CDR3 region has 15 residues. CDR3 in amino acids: CASSVAQGQTYEQYF. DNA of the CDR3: TGTGCCAGCTCTGTCGCCCAGGGCCAAACCTACGAGCAGTACTTC.

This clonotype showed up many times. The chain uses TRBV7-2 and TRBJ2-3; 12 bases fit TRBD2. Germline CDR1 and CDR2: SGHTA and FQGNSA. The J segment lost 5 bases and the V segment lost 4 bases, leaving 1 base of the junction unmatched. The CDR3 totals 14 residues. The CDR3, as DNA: TGTGCCAGCAGCTCGGGACTAGCGGGAGATACGCAGTATTTT. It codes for CASSSGLAGDTQYF.

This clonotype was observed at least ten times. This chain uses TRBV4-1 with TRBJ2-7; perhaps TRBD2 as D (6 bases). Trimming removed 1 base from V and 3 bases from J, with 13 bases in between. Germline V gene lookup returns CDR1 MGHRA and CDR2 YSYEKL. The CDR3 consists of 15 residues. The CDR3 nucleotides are TGCGCCAGCAGCCAAGCAGGTTCGGAGGGCTACGAGCAGTACTTC. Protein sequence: CASSQAGSEGYEQYF.

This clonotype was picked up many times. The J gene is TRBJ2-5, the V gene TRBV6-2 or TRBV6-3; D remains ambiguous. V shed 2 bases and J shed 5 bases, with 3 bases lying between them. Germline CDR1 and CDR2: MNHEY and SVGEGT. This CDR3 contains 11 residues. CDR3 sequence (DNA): TGTGCCAGCAGTTACGTGGAGACCCAGTACTTC. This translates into CASSYVETQYF.

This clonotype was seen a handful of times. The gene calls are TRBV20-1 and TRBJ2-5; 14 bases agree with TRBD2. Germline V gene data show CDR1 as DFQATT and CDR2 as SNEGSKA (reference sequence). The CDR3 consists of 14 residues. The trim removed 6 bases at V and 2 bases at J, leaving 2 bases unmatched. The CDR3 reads CSARTSGRQETQYF. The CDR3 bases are TGCAGTGCCAGGACTAGCGGGAGGCAAGAGACCCAGTACTTC.

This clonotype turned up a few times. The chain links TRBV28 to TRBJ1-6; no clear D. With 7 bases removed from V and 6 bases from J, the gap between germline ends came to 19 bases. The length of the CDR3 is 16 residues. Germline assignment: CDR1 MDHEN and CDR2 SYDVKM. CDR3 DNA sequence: TGTGCCAGCAAAGAATCCTCCGGTGTCTTTAATTCACCCCTCCACTTT. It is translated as CASKESSGVFNSPLHF. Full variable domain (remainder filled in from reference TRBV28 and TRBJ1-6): DVKVTQSSRYLVKRTGEKVFLECVQDMDHENMFWYRQDPGLGLRLIYFSYDVKMKEKGDIPEGYSVSREKKERFSLILESASTNQTSMYLCASKESSGVFNSPLHFGNGTRLTVT.